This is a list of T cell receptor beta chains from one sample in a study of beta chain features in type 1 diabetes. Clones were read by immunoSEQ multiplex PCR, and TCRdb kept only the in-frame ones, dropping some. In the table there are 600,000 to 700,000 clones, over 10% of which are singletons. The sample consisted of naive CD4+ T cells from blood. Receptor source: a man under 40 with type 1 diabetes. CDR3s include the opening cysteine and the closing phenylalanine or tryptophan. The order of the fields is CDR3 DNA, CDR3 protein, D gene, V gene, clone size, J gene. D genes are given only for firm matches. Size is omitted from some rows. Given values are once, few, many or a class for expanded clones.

CDR3nt: TGTGCCTTTGGACATTCTGAGGCCAACGTCCTGACTTTC; CDR3aa: CAFGHSEANVLTF; d_gene: -; v_gene: TRBV30; abundance: few; j_gene: TRBJ2-6
CDR3nt: TGTGCCAGCAGCTTACAGGGGACCATGAACACTGAAGCTTTCTTT; CDR3aa: CASSLQGTMNTEAFF; d_gene: -; v_gene: TRBV7-3; abundance: once; j_gene: TRBJ1-1
CDR3nt: TGCAGCGCTAGGGCGGGACTGTACACCGGGGAGCTGTTTTTT; CDR3aa: CSARAGLYTGELFF; d_gene: -; v_gene: TRBV29-1; abundance: few; j_gene: TRBJ2-2
CDR3nt: TGTGCCAGCTCACCACTTGGACAGCTTACCTACAATGAGCAGTTCTTC; CDR3aa: CASSPLGQLTYNEQFF; d_gene: -; v_gene: TRBV18; abundance: -; j_gene: TRBJ2-1
CDR3nt: TGTGCCACCAACCCGGGACAGGGGTCTGAAAAACTGTTTTTT; CDR3aa: CATNPGQGSEKLFF; d_gene: TRBD1; v_gene: TRBV11-2; abundance: -; j_gene: TRBJ1-4
CDR3nt: TGCAGCGTTGAGCTTCTAGGACTAGCGGGGGCCGATGAGCAGTTCTTC; CDR3aa: CSVELLGLAGADEQFF; d_gene: TRBD2; v_gene: TRBV29-1; abundance: few; j_gene: TRBJ2-1
CDR3nt: TGTGCCAGCAGGGACACCATGAACACTGAAGCTTTCTTT; CDR3aa: CASRDTMNTEAFF; d_gene: -; v_gene: TRBV6-1; abundance: -; j_gene: TRBJ1-1
CDR3nt: TGTGCCAGCAGCATAAGACAGGGAGGGGGTGAAAAACTGTTTTTT; CDR3aa: CASSIRQGGGEKLFF; d_gene: TRBD1; v_gene: TRBV7-2; abundance: -; j_gene: TRBJ1-4
CDR3nt: TGTGCCAGCAGTTGGGACCGTCCCTACGAGCAGTACTTC; CDR3aa: CASSWDRPYEQYF; d_gene: -; v_gene: TRBV27; abundance: few; j_gene: TRBJ2-7
CDR3nt: TGTGCCAGCTCACCACCGCCCCCGGGGGCCTACAATGAGCAGTTCTTC; CDR3aa: CASSPPPPGAYNEQFF; d_gene: -; v_gene: TRBV18; abundance: -; j_gene: TRBJ2-1
CDR3nt: TGTGCCAGCAGTTCCGGGACAGGGTCCGTCGGGGAGCTGTTTTTT; CDR3aa: CASSSGTGSVGELFF; d_gene: TRBD1; v_gene: TRBV6-5; abundance: -; j_gene: TRBJ2-2
CDR3nt: TGTGCCATCAACGAGGGGGGCTCCTACAATGAGCAGTTCTTC; CDR3aa: CAINEGGSYNEQFF; d_gene: -; v_gene: TRBV10-3; abundance: few; j_gene: TRBJ2-1
CDR3nt: TGTGCCAGCAGTTTACCGGGACTCTATGGCTACACCTTC; CDR3aa: CASSLPGLYGYTF; d_gene: -; v_gene: TRBV28; abundance: few; j_gene: TRBJ1-2
CDR3nt: TGTGCCAGCAGCCAAGGAATGGGTGTTCAGCCCCAGCATTTT; CDR3aa: CASSQGMGVQPQHF; d_gene: -; v_gene: TRBV4-2; abundance: -; j_gene: TRBJ1-5
CDR3nt: TGTGCCAGCAGCCCCTCGACTTGGGGCTACGAGCAGTACTTC; CDR3aa: CASSPSTWGYEQYF; d_gene: -; v_gene: TRBV11-2; abundance: few; j_gene: TRBJ2-7
CDR3nt: TGTGCCAGCAGCTTAGGGGGTTCGAGGGAGACCCAGTACTTC; CDR3aa: CASSLGGSRETQYF; d_gene: -; v_gene: TRBV7-6; abundance: -; j_gene: TRBJ2-5
CDR3nt: TGTGCCAGCAGCAGAGGGGGGAACTTTCCCTCAGATGAGCAGTTCTTC; CDR3aa: CASSRGGNFPSDEQFF; d_gene: -; v_gene: TRBV5-4; abundance: -; j_gene: TRBJ2-1